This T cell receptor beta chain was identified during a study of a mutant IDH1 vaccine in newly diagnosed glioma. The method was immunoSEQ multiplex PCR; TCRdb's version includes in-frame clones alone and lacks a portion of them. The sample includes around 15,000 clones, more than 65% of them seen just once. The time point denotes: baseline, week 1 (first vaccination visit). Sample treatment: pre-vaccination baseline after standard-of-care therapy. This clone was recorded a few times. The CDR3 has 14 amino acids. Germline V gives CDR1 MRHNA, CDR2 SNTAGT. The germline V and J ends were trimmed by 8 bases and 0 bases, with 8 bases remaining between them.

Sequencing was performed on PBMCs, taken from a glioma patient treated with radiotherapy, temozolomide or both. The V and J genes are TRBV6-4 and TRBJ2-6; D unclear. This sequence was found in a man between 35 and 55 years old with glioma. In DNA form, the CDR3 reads TGTGCCAGCCGGACCGACTCTGGGGCCAACGTCCTGACTTTC. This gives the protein CASRTDSGANVLTF.